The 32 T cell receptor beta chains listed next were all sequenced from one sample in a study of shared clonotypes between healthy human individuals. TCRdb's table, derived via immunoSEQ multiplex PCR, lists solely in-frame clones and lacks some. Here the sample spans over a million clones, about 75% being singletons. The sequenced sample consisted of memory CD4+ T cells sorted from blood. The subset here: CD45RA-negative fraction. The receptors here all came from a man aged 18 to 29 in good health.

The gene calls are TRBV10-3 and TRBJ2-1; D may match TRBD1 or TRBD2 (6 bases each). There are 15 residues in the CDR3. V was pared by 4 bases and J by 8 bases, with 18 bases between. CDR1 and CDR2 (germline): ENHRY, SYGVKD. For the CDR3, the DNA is TGTGCCATCAGTGGGGGGGCAACCGGTGACTATGAGCAGTTCTTC. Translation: CAISGGATGDYEQFF.

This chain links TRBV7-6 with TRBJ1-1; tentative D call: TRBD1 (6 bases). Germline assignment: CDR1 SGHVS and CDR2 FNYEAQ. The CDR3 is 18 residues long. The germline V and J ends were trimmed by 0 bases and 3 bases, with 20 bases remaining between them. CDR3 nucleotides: TGTGCCAGCAGCTTAGCGCTGGAGGACAGTACGGCGGACACTGAAGCTTTCTTT. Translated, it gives CASSLALEDSTADTEAFF.

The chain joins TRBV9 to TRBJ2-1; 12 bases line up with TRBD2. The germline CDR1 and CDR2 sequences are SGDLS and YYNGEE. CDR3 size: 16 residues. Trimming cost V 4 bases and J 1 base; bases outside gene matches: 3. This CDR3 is CASSPLAGGSYNEQFF. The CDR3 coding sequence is TGTGCCAGCAGCCCCCTAGCGGGGGGGTCCTACAATGAGCAGTTCTTC. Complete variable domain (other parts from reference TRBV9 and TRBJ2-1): DSGVTQTPKHLITATGQRVTLRCSPRSGDLSVYWYQQSLDQGLQFLIQYYNGEERAKGNILERFSAQQFPDLHSELNLSSLELGDSALYFCASSPLAGGSYNEQFFGPGTRLTVL.

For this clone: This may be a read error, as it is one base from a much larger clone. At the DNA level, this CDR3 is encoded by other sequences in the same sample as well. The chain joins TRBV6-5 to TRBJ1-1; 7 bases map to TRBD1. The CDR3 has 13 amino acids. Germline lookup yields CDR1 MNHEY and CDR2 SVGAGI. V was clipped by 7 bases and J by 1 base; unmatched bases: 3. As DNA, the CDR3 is TGTGCCAGCACCCGGACAGGGAACACTGAAGCTTTCTTT. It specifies CASTRTGNTEAFF.

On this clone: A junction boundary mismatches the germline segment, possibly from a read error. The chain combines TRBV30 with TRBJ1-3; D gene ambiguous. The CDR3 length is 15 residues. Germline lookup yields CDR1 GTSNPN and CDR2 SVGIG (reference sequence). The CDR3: CAWSDGSLSGNTIYF. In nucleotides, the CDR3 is TGCGCCTGGAGTGACGGGAGTCTCTCTGGAAACACCATATATTTT.

For the CDR3, the DNA is TGTGCCTGGTCGGCGGGCCTGACGATAGCCACCTTC. Encoded protein: CAWSAGLTIATF. The rearrangement uses TRBV30 and TRBJ1-2; D is unclear. The germline V gene has CDR1 GTSNPN and CDR2 SVGIG (reference sequence). Trimming removed 5 bases at V and 13 bases at J, with 20 bases between. This CDR3 is built from 12 residues.

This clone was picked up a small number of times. CDR3 DNA: TGTGCCAGCAGTGAATTGGCGGGGAATGAGCAGTTCTTC. Translated: CASSELAGNEQFF. V and J are TRBV25-1 and TRBJ2-1, with D possibly being TRBD2 (6 bases). CDR3 length equals 13 residues. Trimming took 1 base from V and 7 from J, leaving 8 bases between them. CDR1 is MGHDK and CDR2 is SYGVNS in the germline V gene.

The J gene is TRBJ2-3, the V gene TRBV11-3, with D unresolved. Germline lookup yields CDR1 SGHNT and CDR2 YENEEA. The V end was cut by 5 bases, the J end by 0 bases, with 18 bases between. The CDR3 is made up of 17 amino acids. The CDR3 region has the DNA TGTGCCAGCAGCCCCGAGACCATTACCTCTAGCACAGATACGCAGTATTTT. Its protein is CASSPETITSSTDTQYF.

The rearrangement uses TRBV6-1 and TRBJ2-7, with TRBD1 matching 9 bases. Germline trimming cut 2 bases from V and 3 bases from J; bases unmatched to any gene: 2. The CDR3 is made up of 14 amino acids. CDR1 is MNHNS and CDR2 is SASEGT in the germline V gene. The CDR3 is CASSETDRGYEQYF. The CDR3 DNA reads TGTGCCAGCAGTGAAACGGACAGGGGCTACGAGCAGTACTTC.

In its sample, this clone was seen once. CDR3 DNA: TGTGCCAGCACCTCAACAGGGAAGGCCTACGAGCAGTACTTC. The encoded protein is CASTSTGKAYEQYF. The chain couples TRBV6-1 to TRBJ2-7; D perhaps matches TRBD1 (6 bases). The CDR3 totals 14 residues. Germline loops: CDR1 MNHNS, CDR2 SASEGT. V was shortened by 7 bases and J by 2 bases, with 15 bases between the two germline ends.

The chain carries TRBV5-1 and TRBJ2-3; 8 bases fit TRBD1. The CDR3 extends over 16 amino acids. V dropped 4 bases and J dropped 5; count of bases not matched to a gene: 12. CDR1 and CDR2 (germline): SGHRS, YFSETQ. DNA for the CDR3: TGCGCCAGCAGCGGGGGACAGGCCGTCCTAGGAGATACGCAGTATTTT. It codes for CASSGGQAVLGDTQYF.

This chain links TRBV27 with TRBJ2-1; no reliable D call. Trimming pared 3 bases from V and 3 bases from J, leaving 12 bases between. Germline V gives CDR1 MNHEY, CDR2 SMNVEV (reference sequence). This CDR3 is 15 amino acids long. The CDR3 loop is CASSFGWDVYNEQFF. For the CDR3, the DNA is TGTGCCAGCAGTTTCGGATGGGATGTCTACAATGAGCAGTTCTTC.

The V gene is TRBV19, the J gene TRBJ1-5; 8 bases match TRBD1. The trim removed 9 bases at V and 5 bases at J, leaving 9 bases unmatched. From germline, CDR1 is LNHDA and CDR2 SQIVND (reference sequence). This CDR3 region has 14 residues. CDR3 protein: CASKAGTGYQPQHF. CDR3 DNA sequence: TGTGCCAGCAAAGCGGGGACAGGCTATCAGCCCCAGCATTTT.

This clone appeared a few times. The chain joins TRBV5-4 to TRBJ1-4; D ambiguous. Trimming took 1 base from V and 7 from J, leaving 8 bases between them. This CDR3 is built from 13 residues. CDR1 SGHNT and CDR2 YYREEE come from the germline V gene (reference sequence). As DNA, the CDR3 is TGTGCCAGCAGCTTGCGCGGTACTGAAAAACTGTTTTTT. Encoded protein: CASSLRGTEKLFF. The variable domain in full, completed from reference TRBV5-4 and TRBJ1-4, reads ETGVTQSPTHLIKTRGQQVTLRCSSQSGHNTVSWYQQALGQGPQFIFQYYREEENGRGNFPPRFSGLQFPNYSSELNVNALELDDSALYLCASSLRGTEKLFFGSGTQLSVL.

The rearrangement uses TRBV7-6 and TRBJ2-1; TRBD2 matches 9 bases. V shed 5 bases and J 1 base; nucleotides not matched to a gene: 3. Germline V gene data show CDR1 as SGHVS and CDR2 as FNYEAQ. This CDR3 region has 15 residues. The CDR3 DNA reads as TGTGCCAGCAGCGTAAGCGGGGGGTCCTACAATGAGCAGTTCTTC. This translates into CASSVSGGSYNEQFF.

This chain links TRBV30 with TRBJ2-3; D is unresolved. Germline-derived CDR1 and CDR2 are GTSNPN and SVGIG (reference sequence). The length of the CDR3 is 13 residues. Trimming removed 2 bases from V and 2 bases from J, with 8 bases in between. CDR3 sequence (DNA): TGTGCCTGGAGTAGCTATTACACAGATACGCAGTATTTT. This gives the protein CAWSSYYTDTQYF.

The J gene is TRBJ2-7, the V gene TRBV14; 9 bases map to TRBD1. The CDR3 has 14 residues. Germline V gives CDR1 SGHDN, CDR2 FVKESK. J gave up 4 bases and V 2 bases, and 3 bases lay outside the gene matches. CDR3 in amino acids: CASSQLQGAYEQYF. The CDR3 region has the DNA TGTGCCAGCAGCCAACTACAGGGGGCTTACGAGCAGTACTTC.

In DNA, the CDR3 is TGTGCCAGCAGCACCCCACAGGGGCGAGGTGAGCAGTTCTTC. Translated, it gives CASSTPQGRGEQFF. J is TRBJ2-1 and V is TRBV7-9, with 7 bases aligning to TRBD1. Per germline, CDR1 SEHNR and CDR2 FQNEAQ (reference sequence). V lost 5 bases to trimming and J lost 9 bases; unmatched junction nucleotides: 10. CDR3 length: 14 residues. The full variable domain, completed using reference TRBV7-9 and TRBJ2-1, is DTGVSQNPRHKITKRGQNVTFRCDPISEHNRLYWYRQTLGQGPEFLTYFQNEAQLEKSRLLSDRFSAERPKGSFSTLEIQRTEQGDSAMYLCASSTPQGRGEQFFGPGTRLTVL.

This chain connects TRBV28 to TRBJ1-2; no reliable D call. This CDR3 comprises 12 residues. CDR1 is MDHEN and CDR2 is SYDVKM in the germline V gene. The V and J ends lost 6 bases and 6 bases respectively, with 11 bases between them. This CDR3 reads CASRTVLDGYTF. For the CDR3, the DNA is TGTGCCAGCAGAACGGTTCTCGATGGCTACACCTTC.

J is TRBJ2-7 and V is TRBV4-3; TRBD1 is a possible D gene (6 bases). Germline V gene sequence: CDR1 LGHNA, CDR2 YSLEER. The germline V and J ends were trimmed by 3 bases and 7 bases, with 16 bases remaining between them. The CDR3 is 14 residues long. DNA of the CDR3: TGCGCCAGCAGCCAGAACAGGGTGACTTTGGAGCAGTACTTC. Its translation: CASSQNRVTLEQYF.

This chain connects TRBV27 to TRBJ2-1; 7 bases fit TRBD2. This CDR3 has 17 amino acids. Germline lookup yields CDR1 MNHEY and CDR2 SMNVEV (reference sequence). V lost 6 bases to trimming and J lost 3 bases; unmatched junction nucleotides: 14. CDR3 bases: TGTGCCAGCAGCATCCACCGGCTAGCGGTGAGCTACAATGAGCAGTTCTTC. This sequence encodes CASSIHRLAVSYNEQFF.

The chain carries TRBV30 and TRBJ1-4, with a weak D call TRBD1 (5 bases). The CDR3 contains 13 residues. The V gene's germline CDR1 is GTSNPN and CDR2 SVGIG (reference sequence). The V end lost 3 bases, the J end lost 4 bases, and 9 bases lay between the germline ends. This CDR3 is CAWRQGLNEKLFF. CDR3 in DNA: TGTGCCTGGAGGCAGGGACTTAATGAAAAACTGTTTTTT.

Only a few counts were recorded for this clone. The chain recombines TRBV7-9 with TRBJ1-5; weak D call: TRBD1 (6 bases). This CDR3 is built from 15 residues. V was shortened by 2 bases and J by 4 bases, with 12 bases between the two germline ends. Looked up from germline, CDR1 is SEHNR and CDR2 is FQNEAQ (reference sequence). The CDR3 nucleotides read TGTGCCAGCAGCTTATGGCCAGGGGATAATCAGCCCCAGCATTTT. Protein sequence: CASSLWPGDNQPQHF.

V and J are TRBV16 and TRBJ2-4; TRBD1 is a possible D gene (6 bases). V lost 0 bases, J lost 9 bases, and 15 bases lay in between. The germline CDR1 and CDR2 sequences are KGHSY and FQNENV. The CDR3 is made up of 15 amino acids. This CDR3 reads CASSQSDSSLGIQYF. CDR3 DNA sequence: TGTGCCAGCAGCCAATCGGACAGTTCCCTCGGCATTCAGTACTTC.

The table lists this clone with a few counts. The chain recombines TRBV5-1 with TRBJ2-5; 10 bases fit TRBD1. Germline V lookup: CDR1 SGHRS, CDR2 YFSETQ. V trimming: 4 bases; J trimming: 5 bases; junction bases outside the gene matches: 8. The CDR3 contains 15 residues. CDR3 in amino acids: CASSRDRGSGETQYF. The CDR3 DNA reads TGCGCCAGCAGCCGGGACAGGGGTAGCGGGGAGACCCAGTACTTC.

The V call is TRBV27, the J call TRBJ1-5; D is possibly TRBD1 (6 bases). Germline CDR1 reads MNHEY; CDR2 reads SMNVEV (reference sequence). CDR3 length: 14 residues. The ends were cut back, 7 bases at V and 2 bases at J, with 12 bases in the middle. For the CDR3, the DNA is TGTGCCAGCACAGGCAGGGGAGGCAATCAGCCCCAGCATTTT. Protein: CASTGRGGNQPQHF.

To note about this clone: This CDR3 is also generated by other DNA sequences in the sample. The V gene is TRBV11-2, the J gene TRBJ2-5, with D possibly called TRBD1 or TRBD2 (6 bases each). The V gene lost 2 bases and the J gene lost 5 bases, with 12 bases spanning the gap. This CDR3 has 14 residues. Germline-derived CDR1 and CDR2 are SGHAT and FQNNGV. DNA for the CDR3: TGTGCCAGCAGCTTACAAGGGGGGCAGGAGACCCAGTACTTC. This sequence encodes CASSLQGGQETQYF.

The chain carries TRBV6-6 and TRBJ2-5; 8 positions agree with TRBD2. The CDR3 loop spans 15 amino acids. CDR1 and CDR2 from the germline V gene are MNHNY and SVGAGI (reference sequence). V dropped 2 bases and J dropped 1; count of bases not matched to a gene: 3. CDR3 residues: CASSYGLAGQETQYF. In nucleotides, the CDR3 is TGTGCCAGCAGTTACGGACTAGCTGGCCAAGAGACCCAGTACTTC.

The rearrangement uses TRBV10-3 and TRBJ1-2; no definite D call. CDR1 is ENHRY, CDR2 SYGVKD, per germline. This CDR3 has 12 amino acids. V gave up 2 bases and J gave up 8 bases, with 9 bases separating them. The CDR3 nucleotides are TGTGCCATCAGTGAGGCTCGACACGGCTACACCTTC. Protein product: CAISEARHGYTF.

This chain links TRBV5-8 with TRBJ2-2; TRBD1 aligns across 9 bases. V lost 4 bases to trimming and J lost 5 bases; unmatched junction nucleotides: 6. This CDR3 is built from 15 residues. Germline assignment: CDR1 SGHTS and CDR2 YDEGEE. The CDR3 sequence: CASSQDRGWTGELFF. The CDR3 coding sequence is TGTGCCAGCAGCCAGGACAGGGGTTGGACCGGGGAGCTGTTTTTT.

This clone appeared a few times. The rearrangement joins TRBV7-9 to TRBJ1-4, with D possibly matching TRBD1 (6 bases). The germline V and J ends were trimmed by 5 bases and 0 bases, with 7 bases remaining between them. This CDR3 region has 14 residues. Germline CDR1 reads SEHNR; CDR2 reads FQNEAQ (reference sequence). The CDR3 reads CASSPGATNEKLFF. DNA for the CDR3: TGTGCCAGCAGCCCAGGGGCAACTAATGAAAAACTGTTTTTT.

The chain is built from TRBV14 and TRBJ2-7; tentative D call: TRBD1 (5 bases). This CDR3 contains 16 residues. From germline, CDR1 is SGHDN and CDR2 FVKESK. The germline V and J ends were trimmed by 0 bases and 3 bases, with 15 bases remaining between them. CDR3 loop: CASSQESAGISYEQYF. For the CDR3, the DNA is TGTGCCAGCAGCCAAGAGTCGGCAGGGATTAGCTACGAGCAGTACTTC.